This is a list of T cell receptor beta chains from one sample in a study of CD8 T cells in Susac syndrome. Via MiXCR, TCRdb re-called the immunoSEQ multiplex PCR reads, giving one row per CDR3 protein. The table shows roughly 180,000 distinct CDR3 sequences, with just under 95% occurring only once. Sequenced: CD4+ T cells from PBMCs. These receptors were taken from a human donor in good health. Each CDR3 is given without its conserved first and last residue. Fields, in order: clone size, V gene, J gene, CDR3 protein. Rows give clone size only sometimes, using once, few, many, or a class for an expanded clone.

.,TRBV20-1,TRBJ2-3,SASLTGTSGSTDTQY
.,TRBV2,TRBJ1-1,ASSLNQGDTEAF
.,TRBV11-2,TRBJ2-7,ASSLDKLAGVSYEQY
.,TRBV7-9,TRBJ2-7,ASSLDRNSYEQY
.,TRBV7-3,TRBJ1-3,ASSSSNGNTIY
.,TRBV20-1,TRBJ2-7,SAPKRYEQY
.,TRBV7-9,TRBJ2-1,ASSPRDPSNEQF
once,TRBV28,TRBJ2-2,ASSLWVGSGELF
.,TRBV7-2,TRBJ2-7,ASSQGSKGLDEQY
.,TRBV12-5,TRBJ2-2,ASGLELQAAGELF
.,TRBV28,TRBJ2-7,ASGTRRVEQY
.,TRBV12-3/TRBV12-4,TRBJ2-2,ASSIPKQGVSTGELF
once,TRBV29-1,TRBJ1-5,SVEGGSSNQPQH
.,TRBV30,TRBJ2-1,AWSRDRGNEQF
.,TRBV27,TRBJ2-7,ASSSYGSQREQY
.,TRBV4-3,TRBJ1-5,ASSQAVGTHPQH
few,TRBV18,TRBJ1-1,ASSPPNRGDTEAF
once,TRBV30,TRBJ2-7,AESSGSSYEQY
.,TRBV4-3,TRBJ2-7,ASSQDLTSIVYEQY
.,TRBV4-1,TRBJ2-1,ASSQVDLGLFSYNEQF
once,TRBV29-1,TRBJ1-4,SVRDREWEKLF
.,TRBV18,TRBJ2-5,ASSPLAGRQGETQY
.,TRBV7-6,TRBJ2-3,ASQRLAGPRDTQY
.,TRBV12-3/TRBV12-4,TRBJ2-5,ASRKNSGGETQY
.,TRBV20-1,TRBJ2-7,SASGAFEQY
few,TRBV6-5,TRBJ2-3,ASSTGDTQY
once,TRBV28,TRBJ1-2,ASSLGPRGGYT
once,TRBV7-7,TRBJ2-7,ASSLEFGDWSYEQY
.,TRBV30,TRBJ2-7,AWSPSGSGRMYEQY
.,TRBV2,TRBJ2-2,ASRGTGGNTGELF
.,TRBV5-4,TRBJ2-1,ASSQRGRGENNEQF
.,TRBV24-1,TRBJ2-5,ATSAPEETQY
.,TRBV9,TRBJ2-3,ASSTHQGGSTDTQY
.,TRBV9,TRBJ2-4,ASSEQGLAGSIQY
.,TRBV5-1,TRBJ1-1,ASSPRTVREAVTEAF
.,TRBV28,TRBJ2-1,ASSSTGGGRYNEQF
.,TRBV5-4,TRBJ2-7,ASSWPGQGIHEQY
.,TRBV7-9,TRBJ2-1,ASDRPGGYNEQF
.,TRBV27,TRBJ1-1,ASSWARNTEAF
.,TRBV18,TRBJ2-6,ASSLVDRANSGANVLT
once,TRBV7-2,TRBJ2-7,ASSVTSGIYEQY
.,TRBV6-2/TRBV6-3,TRBJ2-5,ASSPPPYAGTGKRETQY
.,TRBV12-3/TRBV12-4,TRBJ1-1,ASSLVTGTEAF
.,TRBV19,TRBJ2-3,ASSIGITDTQY
.,TRBV30,TRBJ1-2,AWSVHRGGRYT